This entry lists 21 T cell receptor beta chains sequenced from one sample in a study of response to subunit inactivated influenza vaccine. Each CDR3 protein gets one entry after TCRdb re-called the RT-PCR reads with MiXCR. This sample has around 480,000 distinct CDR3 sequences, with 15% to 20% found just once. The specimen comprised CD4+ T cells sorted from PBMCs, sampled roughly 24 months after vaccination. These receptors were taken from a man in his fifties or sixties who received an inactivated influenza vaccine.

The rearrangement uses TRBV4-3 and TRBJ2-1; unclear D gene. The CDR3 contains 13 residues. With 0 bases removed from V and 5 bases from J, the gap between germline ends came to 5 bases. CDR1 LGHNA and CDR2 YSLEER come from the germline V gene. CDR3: CASSQELNNEQFF. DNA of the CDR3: TGCGCCAGCAGCCAAGAGCTGAACAATGAGCAGTTCTTC.

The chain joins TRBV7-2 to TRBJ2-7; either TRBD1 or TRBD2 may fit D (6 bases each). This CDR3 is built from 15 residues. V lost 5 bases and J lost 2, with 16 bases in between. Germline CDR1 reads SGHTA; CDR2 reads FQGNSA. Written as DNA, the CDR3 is TGTGCCAGCAGCCCCTTCGTGGGGGGCCCCTACGAGCAGTACTTC. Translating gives CASSPFVGGPYEQYF.

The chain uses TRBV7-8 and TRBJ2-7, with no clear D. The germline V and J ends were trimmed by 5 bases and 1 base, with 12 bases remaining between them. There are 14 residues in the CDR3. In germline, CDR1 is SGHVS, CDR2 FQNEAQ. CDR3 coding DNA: TGTGCCAGCAGCACCCAGGCTCTTTCCTACGAGCAGTACTTC. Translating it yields CASSTQALSYEQYF.

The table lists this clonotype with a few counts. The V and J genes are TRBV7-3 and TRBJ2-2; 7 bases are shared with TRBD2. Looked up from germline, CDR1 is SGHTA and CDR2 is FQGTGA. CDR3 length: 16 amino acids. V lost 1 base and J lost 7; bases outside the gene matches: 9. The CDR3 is CASSLSRAGVLGELFF. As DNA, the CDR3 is TGTGCCAGCAGCTTAAGCCGGGCGGGAGTACTCGGGGAGCTGTTTTTT.

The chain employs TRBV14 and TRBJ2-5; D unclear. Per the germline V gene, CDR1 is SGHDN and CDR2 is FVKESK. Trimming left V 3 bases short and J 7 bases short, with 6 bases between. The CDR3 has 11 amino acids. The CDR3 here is CASSQVATQYF. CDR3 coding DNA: TGTGCCAGCAGCCAGGTCGCGACCCAGTACTTC.

DNA of the CDR3: TGTGCCAGCAGCCAAGAAGATGGAATTCGAGAGACCCAGTACTTC. Translation: CASSQEDGIRETQYF. This sequence joins TRBV14 and TRBJ2-5, with unresolved D. The CDR3 spans 15 residues. The V and J ends lost 0 bases and 4 bases respectively, with 12 bases between them. The germline gives CDR1 SGHDN, CDR2 FVKESK.

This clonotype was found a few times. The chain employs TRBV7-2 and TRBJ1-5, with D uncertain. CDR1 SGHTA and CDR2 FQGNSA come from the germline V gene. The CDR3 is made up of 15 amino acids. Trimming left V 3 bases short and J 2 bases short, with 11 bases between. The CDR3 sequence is CASSLLGSGNQPQHF. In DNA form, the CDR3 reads TGTGCCAGCAGCTTGCTCGGCAGCGGCAATCAGCCCCAGCATTTT.

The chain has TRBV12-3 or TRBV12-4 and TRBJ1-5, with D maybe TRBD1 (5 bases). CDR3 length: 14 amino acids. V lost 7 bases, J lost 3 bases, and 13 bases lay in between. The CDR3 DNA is TGTGCCAGCACCGGGGACCCACCCAATCAGCCCCAGCATTTT. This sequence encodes CASTGDPPNQPQHF.

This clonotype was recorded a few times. The CDR3 DNA sequence: TGCGCCAGCAGCCGAGAAGACAGTTCTCTCAAAAACATTCAGTACTTC. Translated, it gives CASSREDSSLKNIQYF. V and J are TRBV4-1 and TRBJ2-4; perhaps TRBD1 as D (5 bases). The CDR3 has 16 amino acids. V was trimmed by 4 bases and J by 3 bases, leaving 16 bases between them. In germline, CDR1 is MGHRA, CDR2 YSYEKL.

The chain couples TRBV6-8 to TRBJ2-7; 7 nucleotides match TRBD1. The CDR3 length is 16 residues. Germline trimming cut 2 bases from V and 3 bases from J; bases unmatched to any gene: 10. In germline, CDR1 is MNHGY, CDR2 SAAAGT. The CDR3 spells CASSYRKTGTIYEQYF. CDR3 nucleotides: TGTGCCAGCAGTTACCGAAAGACAGGGACAATCTACGAGCAGTACTTC.

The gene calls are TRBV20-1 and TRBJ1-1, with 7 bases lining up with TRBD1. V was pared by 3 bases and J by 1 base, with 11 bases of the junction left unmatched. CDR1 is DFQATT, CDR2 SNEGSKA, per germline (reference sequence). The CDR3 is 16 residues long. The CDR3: CSASLNLQGRNTEAFF. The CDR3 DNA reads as TGCAGTGCTAGCTTAAACTTACAGGGGCGGAACACTGAAGCTTTCTTT.

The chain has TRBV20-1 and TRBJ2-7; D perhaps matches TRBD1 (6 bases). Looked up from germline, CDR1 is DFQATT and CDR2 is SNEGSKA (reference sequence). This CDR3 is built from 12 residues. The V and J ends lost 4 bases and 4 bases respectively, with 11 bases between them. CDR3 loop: CSATNRDYEQYF. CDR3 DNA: TGCAGTGCTACGAACAGGGATTACGAGCAGTACTTC.

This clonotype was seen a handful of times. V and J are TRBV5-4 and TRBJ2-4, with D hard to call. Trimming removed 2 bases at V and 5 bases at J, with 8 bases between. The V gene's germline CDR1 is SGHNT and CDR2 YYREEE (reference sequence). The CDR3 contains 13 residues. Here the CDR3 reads CASSFGQQNIQYF. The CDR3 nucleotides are TGTGCCAGCAGCTTTGGGCAGCAAAACATTCAGTACTTC. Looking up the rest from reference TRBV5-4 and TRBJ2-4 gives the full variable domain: ETGVTQSPTHLIKTRGQQVTLRCSSQSGHNTVSWYQQALGQGPQFIFQYYREEENGRGNFPPRFSGLQFPNYSSELNVNALELDDSALYLCASSFGQQNIQYFGAGTRLSVL.

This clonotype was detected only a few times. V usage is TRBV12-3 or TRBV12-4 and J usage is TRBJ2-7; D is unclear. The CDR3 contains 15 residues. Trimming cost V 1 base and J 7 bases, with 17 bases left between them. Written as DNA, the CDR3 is TGTGCCAGCAGTTTAGTAGGCCCGCCACTGGGGGAGCAGTACTTC. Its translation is CASSLVGPPLGEQYF.

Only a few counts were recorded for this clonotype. DNA for the CDR3: TGTGCCAGCAGCATTGGGCTCTTGCGTGACTTGGCCAACGTCCTGACTTTC. Protein sequence: CASSIGLLRDLANVLTF. V usage is TRBV11-2 and J usage is TRBJ2-6; D ambiguous. The germline V gene has CDR1 SGHAT and CDR2 FQNNGV. V lost 5 bases and J lost 6, with 20 bases in between. This CDR3 contains 17 residues.

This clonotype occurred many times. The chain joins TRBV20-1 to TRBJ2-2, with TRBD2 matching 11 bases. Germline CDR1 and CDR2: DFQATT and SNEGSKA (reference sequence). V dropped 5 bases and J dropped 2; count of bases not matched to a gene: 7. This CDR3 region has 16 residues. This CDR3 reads CSAFPGTSGNTGELFF. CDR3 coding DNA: TGCAGTGCTTTCCCCGGGACTAGCGGTAACACCGGGGAGCTGTTTTTT.

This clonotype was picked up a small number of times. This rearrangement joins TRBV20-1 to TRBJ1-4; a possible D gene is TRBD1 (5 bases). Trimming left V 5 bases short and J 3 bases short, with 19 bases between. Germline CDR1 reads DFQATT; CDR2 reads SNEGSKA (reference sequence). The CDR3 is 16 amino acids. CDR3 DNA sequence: TGCAGTGCTCCGGGGCGGCTTCCCCCACCTAATGAAAAACTGTTTTTT. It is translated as CSAPGRLPPPNEKLFF.

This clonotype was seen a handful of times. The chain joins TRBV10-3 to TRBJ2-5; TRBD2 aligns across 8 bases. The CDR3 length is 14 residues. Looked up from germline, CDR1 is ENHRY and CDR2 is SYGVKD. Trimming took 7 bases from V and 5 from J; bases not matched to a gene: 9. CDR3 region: CAIKPKRESETQYF. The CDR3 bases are TGTGCCATCAAGCCAAAGCGGGAGAGTGAGACCCAGTACTTC.

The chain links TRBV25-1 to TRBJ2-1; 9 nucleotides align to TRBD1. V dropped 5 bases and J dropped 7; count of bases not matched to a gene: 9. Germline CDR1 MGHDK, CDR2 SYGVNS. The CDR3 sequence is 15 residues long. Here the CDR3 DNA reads TGTGCCAGCAGTTCGTCCGGACAGGGGTCAAATGAGCAGTTCTTC. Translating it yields CASSSSGQGSNEQFF. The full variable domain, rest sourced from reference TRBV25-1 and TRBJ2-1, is EADIYQTPRYLVIGTGKKITLECSQTMGHDKMYWYQQDPGMELHLIHYSYGVNSTEKGDLSSESTVSRIRTEHFPLTLESARPSHTSQYLCASSSSGQGSNEQFFGPGTRLTVL.

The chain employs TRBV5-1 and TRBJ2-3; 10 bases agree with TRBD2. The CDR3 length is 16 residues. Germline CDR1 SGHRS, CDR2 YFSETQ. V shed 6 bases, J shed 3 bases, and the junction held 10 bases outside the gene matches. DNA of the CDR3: TGCGCCAGCACCCTTCTAGCGGGAGTTATGACAGATACGCAGTATTTT. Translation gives CASTLLAGVMTDTQYF.

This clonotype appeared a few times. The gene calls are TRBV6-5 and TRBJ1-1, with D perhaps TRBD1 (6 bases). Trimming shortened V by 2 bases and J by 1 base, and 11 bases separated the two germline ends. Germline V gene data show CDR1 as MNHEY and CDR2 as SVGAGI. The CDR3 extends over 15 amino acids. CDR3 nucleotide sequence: TGTGCCAGCAGTTACACGGGACACCGGAACACTGAAGCTTTCTTT. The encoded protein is CASSYTGHRNTEAFF.